Shown below are 27 T cell receptor beta chains from a single sample sequenced in a study of blood T cell repertoires in COVID-19. Clones were read by immunoSEQ multiplex PCR, and TCRdb kept only the in-frame ones, dropping some. The sample shows roughly 240,000 clones, 83% of them seen only once. Sample: PBMCs or T cells enriched from blood (not recorded which). These receptors all stem from a woman aged 40-49 years who had been exposed to COVID-19.

The V and J genes are TRBV7-2 and TRBJ1-3, with D possibly matching TRBD1 (5 bases). The V gene lost 4 bases and the J gene lost 3 bases, with 13 bases spanning the gap. The CDR3 spans 15 residues. Per germline, CDR1 SGHTA and CDR2 FQGNSA. CDR3 in DNA: TGTGCCAGCAGCTCCTCAGGGTTCGGTGGAAACACCATATATTTT. Encoded protein: CASSSSGFGGNTIYF.

The chain joins TRBV4-2 to TRBJ2-1, with 13 bases aligning to TRBD2. Per germline, CDR1 LGHNA and CDR2 YNFKEQ. CDR3 size: 18 residues. J lost 4 bases, V lost 0 bases, and 6 bases had no gene match. Written as DNA, the CDR3 is TGTGCCAGCAGCCAAGAGATGGGGGGACTAGCGGGGTACAATGAGCAGTTCTTC. It translates to CASSQEMGGLAGYNEQFF.

The chain carries TRBV19 and TRBJ1-5; 7 bases are shared with TRBD1. This CDR3 spans 14 amino acids. Trimming at V came to 5 bases and at J to 3 bases, leaving 4 bases not matched to a gene. Germline CDR1 reads LNHDA; CDR2 reads SQIVND (reference sequence). The CDR3 nucleotides are TGTGCCAGTAGTCCGACAGGGTACAATCAGCCCCAGCATTTT. Translation: CASSPTGYNQPQHF.

CDR3 sequence reads: CASSEQGKSNQPQHF. In DNA, the CDR3 is TGTGCCAGCAGTGAGCAGGGGAAAAGCAATCAGCCCCAGCATTTT. The chain joins TRBV6-1 to TRBJ1-5; perhaps TRBD1 as D (6 bases). The V and J ends lost 3 bases and 1 base respectively, with 10 bases between them. This CDR3 spans 15 amino acids. The germline V gene encodes CDR1 MNHNS and CDR2 SASEGT.

The rearrangement links TRBV9 to TRBJ2-1; TRBD2 aligns across 15 bases. Germline CDR1 and CDR2: SGDLS and YYNGEE. The CDR3 is 17 residues long. V lost 4 bases, J lost 4 bases, and 6 bases stayed unmatched. The CDR3 DNA reads as TGTGCCAGCAGCACACGGACTAGCGGGGGGGTATACAATGAGCAGTTCTTC. This gives the protein CASSTRTSGGVYNEQFF.

The J gene is TRBJ1-2, the V gene TRBV28, with D possibly TRBD1 on 6 matching bases. Trimming removed 6 bases at V and 2 bases at J, with 19 bases between. The CDR3 has 16 amino acids. CDR1 MDHEN and CDR2 SYDVKM come from the germline V gene. CDR3 DNA sequence: TGTGCCAGCAGCCGCCTTAGGGGGAGGGGGAACTATGGCTACACCTTC. Its protein is CASSRLRGRGNYGYTF.

The chain has TRBV9 and TRBJ2-1; D not resolved. V lost 0 bases and J 7 bases, leaving 5 bases between the germline ends. CDR1 and CDR2 (germline): SGDLS, YYNGEE. This CDR3 region has 12 residues. DNA of the CDR3: TGTGCCAGCAGCGTAGTGGAGAATGAGCAGTTCTTC. The encoded protein is CASSVVENEQFF.

This clone was picked up one time. The V call is TRBV5-1, the J call TRBJ2-7, with D maybe TRBD1 (5 bases). V was cut by 2 bases and J by 2 bases, with 11 bases left in between. The CDR3 runs to 14 residues. Germline V gene sequence: CDR1 SGHRS, CDR2 YFSETQ. Here the CDR3 DNA reads TGCGCCAGCAGCTTATTGACAGACACCTACGAGCAGTACTTC. Its protein product is CASSLLTDTYEQYF.

The chain links TRBV2 to TRBJ1-5, with TRBD1 as a possible D gene (5 bases). The germline V and J ends were trimmed by 2 bases and 2 bases, with 10 bases remaining between them. This CDR3 is built from 15 residues. Germline CDR1 reads SNHLY; CDR2 reads FYNNEI. The CDR3 loop reads CASSEFGGGNQPQHF. The CDR3 nucleotides are TGTGCCAGCAGTGAATTTGGAGGGGGCAATCAGCCCCAGCATTTT.

The rearrangement links TRBV7-3 to TRBJ1-2; D is perhaps TRBD1 (5 bases). CDR1 SGHTA and CDR2 FQGTGA come from the germline V gene. The CDR3 consists of 15 residues. Trimming stripped 3 bases from V and 5 bases from J, with 16 bases between. CDR3 sequence reads: CASSLSVGLEYGYTF. Written as DNA, the CDR3 is TGTGCCAGCAGCTTGTCTGTGGGACTTGAGTATGGCTACACCTTC. Full variable domain (remainder filled in from reference TRBV7-3 and TRBJ1-2): GAGVSQTPSNKVTEKGKYVELRCDPISGHTALYWYRQSLGQGPEFLIYFQGTGAADDSGLPNDRFFAVRPEGSVSTLKIQRTERGDSAVYLCASSLSVGLEYGYTFGSGTRLTVV.

V gene TRBV27 combines with J gene TRBJ2-2; 10 bases are shared with TRBD1. Looked up from germline, CDR1 is MNHEY and CDR2 is SMNVEV (reference sequence). The CDR3 extends over 16 amino acids. With V trimmed by 4 bases and J by 6 bases, 8 bases remained unmatched. CDR3 amino acids: CASSYSTGGASGELFF. The CDR3 DNA reads TGTGCCAGCAGTTATTCGACAGGGGGCGCATCCGGGGAGCTGTTTTTT.

This clone has ten or more counts. The chain is built from TRBV7-3 and TRBJ1-1; TRBD1 matches at 8 bases. The CDR3 totals 15 residues. CDR1 SGHTA and CDR2 FQGTGA come from the germline V gene. V was pared by 1 base and J by 5 bases, with 6 bases of the junction left unmatched. The CDR3 is CASSLRGTGDTEAFF. CDR3 coding DNA: TGTGCCAGCAGCTTAAGGGGGACAGGAGATACTGAAGCTTTCTTT.

V gene TRBV4-1 combines with J gene TRBJ1-4; D perhaps matches TRBD1 (6 bases). This CDR3 has 17 residues. With 1 base removed from V and 4 bases from J, the gap between germline ends came to 16 bases. CDR1 is MGHRA and CDR2 is YSYEKL in the germline V gene. CDR3 protein: CASSQGALQGINEKLFF. CDR3 in DNA: TGCGCCAGCAGCCAAGGAGCCTTACAGGGAATTAATGAAAAACTGTTTTTT.

This clone was counted between two and nine times. V and J are TRBV24-1 and TRBJ2-2, with D maybe TRBD1 (6 bases). From germline, CDR1 is KGHDR and CDR2 SFDVKD. The CDR3 is 17 amino acids. V was cut by 4 bases and J by 2 bases, with 16 bases left in between. DNA of the CDR3: TGTGCCACCAGTGACCAGCAGGACAGCTTAAACACCGGGGAGCTGTTTTTT. The encoded protein is CATSDQQDSLNTGELFF.

This sequence joins TRBV3-1 (or the pseudogene TRBV3-2) and TRBJ2-3; a possible D gene is TRBD1 (6 bases). Germline V gene lookup returns CDR1 LGHDT and CDR2 YNNKEL (reference sequence). Trimming removed 2 bases from V and 2 bases from J, with 11 bases in between. The CDR3 has 15 amino acids. CDR3 sequence: CASSQQGRFTDTQYF. The CDR3, as DNA: TGTGCCAGCAGCCAACAGGGGAGATTCACAGATACGCAGTATTTT.

The chain carries TRBV9 and TRBJ1-2, with a tentative D call TRBD1 (6 bases). Germline lookup yields CDR1 SGDLS and CDR2 YYNGEE. V lost 2 bases and J 6 bases, leaving 17 bases between the germline ends. The CDR3 loop spans 15 amino acids. The CDR3 reads CASSVGRAGVDGYTF. The CDR3, as DNA: TGTGCCAGCAGCGTCGGCCGGGCAGGGGTTGATGGCTACACCTTC.

The V and J genes are TRBV11-2 and TRBJ2-2; 8 nucleotides match TRBD2. The CDR3 spans 16 residues. Germline values: CDR1 SGHAT, CDR2 FQNNGV. V lost 1 base, J lost 1 base, and 2 bases stayed unmatched. This CDR3 is CASSLGLAGNTGELFF. The CDR3 DNA sequence: TGTGCCAGCAGCTTAGGGCTAGCGGGGAACACCGGGGAGCTGTTTTTT. The entire variable domain, with the rest obtained from reference TRBV11-2 and TRBJ2-2, is as follows: EAGVAQSPRYKIIEKRQSVAFWCNPISGHATLYWYQQILGQGPKLLIQFQNNGVVDDSQLPKDRFSAERLKGVDSTLKIQPAKLEDSAVYLCASSLGLAGNTGELFFGEGSRLTVL.

DNA for the CDR3: TGTGCCAGCTCACCATGGTCGGCTGCCGAGGGGACCCAGTACTTC. It codes for CASSPWSAAEGTQYF. The chain uses TRBV18 and TRBJ2-5; D might be TRBD2 (5 bases). Germline values: CDR1 KGHSH, CDR2 LQKENI. The length of the CDR3 is 15 residues. V was trimmed by 2 bases and J by 7 bases, leaving 17 bases between them.

This clone came up a few times. The chain links TRBV18 to TRBJ2-7; 7 bases fit TRBD1. This CDR3 has 15 amino acids. J was trimmed by 4 bases and V by 1 base; bases with no gene match: 7. Germline V gene data show CDR1 as KGHSH and CDR2 as LQKENI. DNA of the CDR3: TGTGCCAGCTCACCACAGGGGGCAGCAGGGTACGAGCAGTACTTC. Protein sequence: CASSPQGAAGYEQYF.

The chain employs TRBV24-1 and TRBJ1-3; a possible D gene is TRBD1 (6 bases). Germline V gives CDR1 KGHDR, CDR2 SFDVKD. Deletions cut 7 bases from V and 0 bases from J, with 21 bases between. The CDR3 has 18 residues. The DNA for the CDR3 is TGTGCCACCAGCTCACTGGGACAACCATTTTACTCTGGAAACACCATATATTTT. Its protein is CATSSLGQPFYSGNTIYF.

This chain connects TRBV18 to TRBJ2-1; 9 positions match TRBD1. The germline V gene has CDR1 KGHSH and CDR2 LQKENI. The CDR3 totals 19 residues. J gave up 3 bases and V 3 bases, and 15 bases lay outside the gene matches. The CDR3 DNA reads TGTGCCAGCTCACCTTTTGGAACGGCGGGACAGGGTCTCTACAATGAGCAGTTCTTC. Residues: CASSPFGTAGQGLYNEQFF. Together with reference TRBV18 and TRBJ2-1, the CDR3 gives the full variable domain: NAGVMQNPRHLVRRRGQEARLRCSPMKGHSHVYWYRQLPEEGLKFMVYLQKENIIDESGMPKERFSAEFPKEGPSILRIQQVVRGDSAAYFCASSPFGTAGQGLYNEQFFGPGTRLTVL.

The chain has TRBV19 and TRBJ2-2; D gene ambiguous. V was trimmed by 4 bases and J by 3 bases, leaving 9 bases between them. The CDR3 sequence is 14 residues long. Germline V gene sequence: CDR1 LNHDA, CDR2 SQIVND (reference sequence). The CDR3 DNA reads as TGTGCCAGTAGTACCCGTCCCGACACCGGGGAGCTGTTTTTT. It is translated as CASSTRPDTGELFF.

The chain combines TRBV28 with TRBJ2-7; 9 bases are shared with TRBD1. The V segment lost 6 bases and the J segment 3 bases; nucleotides outside the gene matches: 9. The CDR3 length is 15 residues. The germline CDR1 and CDR2 sequences are MDHEN and SYDVKM. This CDR3 reads CASSRTGGGLYEQYF. DNA for the CDR3: TGTGCCAGCAGCCGAACAGGGGGCGGACTCTACGAGCAGTACTTC.

This clone was counted a single time. The chain recombines TRBV10-3 with TRBJ2-1, with D hard to call. The CDR3 is made up of 13 amino acids. Germline lookup yields CDR1 ENHRY and CDR2 SYGVKD. Trimming removed 0 bases at V and 2 bases at J, with 2 bases between. The DNA of the CDR3 is TGTGCCATCAGTGAGTCTACCTACAATGAGCAGTTCTTC. Its translation is CAISESTYNEQFF.

The chain carries TRBV4-3 and TRBJ2-1, with 12 bases that match TRBD2. From germline, CDR1 is LGHNA and CDR2 YSLEER. J lost 4 bases, V lost 4 bases, and 2 bases had no gene match. This CDR3 has 15 amino acids. The DNA for the CDR3 is TGCGCCAGCAGCCCCACTAGCGGGGGGTACAATGAGCAGTTCTTC. It is translated as CASSPTSGGYNEQFF.

This clone appeared a few times. The identical CDR3 is also encoded by other nucleotide sequences in the sample. J is TRBJ1-2 and V is TRBV5-1; 8 nucleotides match TRBD1. From germline, CDR1 is SGHRS and CDR2 YFSETQ. The CDR3 covers 15 residues. Losses at the gene ends were 4 bases for V and 0 bases for J; bases not matched to a gene: 5. The CDR3 bases are TGCGCCAGCAGCCCAGGGACAGGTGCTAACTATGGCTACACCTTC. It is translated as CASSPGTGANYGYTF.

This rearrangement joins TRBV7-9 to TRBJ1-4; a possible D gene is TRBD1 (6 bases). The CDR3 totals 15 residues. CDR1 is SEHNR and CDR2 is FQNEAQ in the germline V gene (reference sequence). Trimming cost V 4 bases and J 8 bases, with 17 bases left between them. CDR3 in amino acids: CASSSWTVAGEKLFF. In DNA form, the CDR3 reads TGTGCCAGCAGCTCCTGGACAGTTGCTGGAGAAAAACTGTTTTTT.